Listed below are T cell receptor beta chains from one sample, sequenced in a study of neurological immune-mediated disorders. TCRdb called the 5' RACE reads again in MiXCR, with one record for every CDR3 protein. The repertoire holds more than 30,000 distinct CDR3 sequences, with 10% to 15% as singletons. The sample comprised PBMCs. All receptors derive from a woman aged 40-49 years in good health. Each CDR3 is given with its conserved first and last residue. D genes are given only for firm matches. Expanded clones get a size class; other rows say once, few or many, or leave the size out.

-,TRBV11-2,many,TRBJ2-5,TGTGCCAGCAGCTTAATTCGTGAGACCCAGTACTTC,CASSLIRETQYF
TRBD1,TRBV6-2/TRBV6-3,many,TRBJ2-7,TGTGCCAGCAGACCGGGACAGTTCTACGAGCAGTACTTC,CASRPGQFYEQYF
TRBD1,TRBV7-2,many,TRBJ2-3,TGTGCCAGCAGCTACGACAGGGACGACTGGACTAGCACAGATACGCAGTATTTT,CASSYDRDDWTSTDTQYF
-,TRBV7-2,many,TRBJ2-7,TGTGCCAGCAGCTTTCCGCGCAACGAGCAGTACTTC,CASSFPRNEQYF
-,TRBV20-1,many,TRBJ1-3,TGCAGTGCTATAAGGGACGGGGAGAACTCTGGAAACACCATATATTTT,CSAIRDGENSGNTIYF
-,TRBV7-2,many,TRBJ2-6,TGTGCCAGCAGCTTAGTTGCCAGCCACTACGACTCTGGGGCCAACGTCCTGACTTTC,CASSLVASHYDSGANVLTF
-,TRBV20-1,many,TRBJ2-5,TGCAGTGCTGAGGGAGAGACCCAGTACTTC,CSAEGETQYF
-,TRBV27,many,TRBJ1-5,TGTGCCAGCAGTGTGGGCTTGGGCCGGGGGGCCAATCAGCCCCAGCATTTT,CASSVGLGRGANQPQHF
-,TRBV20-1,many,TRBJ1-4,TGCAGTGCTGAGGTGGCCACTGAGGGAGAAAAACTGTTTTTT,CSAEVATEGEKLFF
TRBD2,TRBV6-5,-,TRBJ2-3,TGTGCCAGCAGCCCCAAGGGGACTAGCGGGGGGGGGGCAGATACGCAGTATTTT,CASSPKGTSGGGADTQYF
-,TRBV7-8,many,TRBJ1-5,TGTGCCAGCAGCTTAGCGCGGCACAATAGCAATCAGCCCCAGCATTTT,CASSLARHNSNQPQHF
TRBD2,TRBV5-1,-,TRBJ2-3,TGCGCCAGCAGCTTGTTGACGGGGGGGTTGACAGATACGCAGTATTTT,CASSLLTGGLTDTQYF
-,TRBV24-1,many,TRBJ2-3,TGTGCCACCAGTGACCCATCTAGCGCCACAGATACGCAGTATTTT,CATSDPSSATDTQYF
-,TRBV6-5,many,TRBJ2-7,TGTGCCAGCAGTAACTCCTACGAGCAGTACTTC,CASSNSYEQYF
-,TRBV12-3/TRBV12-4,few,TRBJ1-4,TGTGCCAGCAGGGCTAATGGGGTGGAAGGTGAAAAACTGTTTTTT,CASRANGVEGEKLFF
-,TRBV5-6,many,TRBJ2-3,TGTGCCAGCAGCTTACCCCCGGGGGATACGCAGTATTTT,CASSLPPGDTQYF
TRBD1,TRBV29-1,many,TRBJ1-1,TGCAGCGTTCTGGGACAGCTTAACACTGAAGCTTTCTTT,CSVLGQLNTEAFF
TRBD2,TRBV7-9,many,TRBJ2-7,TGTGCCAGCAGCCACGGGAGGGACTACGAGCAGTACTTC,CASSHGRDYEQYF
TRBD1,TRBV6-2/TRBV6-3,many,TRBJ2-1,TGTGCCAGCAGTTACCCCCCCGGGACAGGGTCCGGGTTCCGCCCCAATGAGCAGTTCTTC,CASSYPPGTGSGFRPNEQFF
-,TRBV12-3/TRBV12-4,many,TRBJ1-1,TGTGCCAGCAGCTGGAGGGCTGGGGGCACTGAAGCTTTCTTT,CASSWRAGGTEAFF
-,TRBV5-5,many,TRBJ1-2,TGTGCCAGCAGCTTGGTACTCAGGGGCTGGAGGGGCTACACCTTC,CASSLVLRGWRGYTF
TRBD1,TRBV6-5,many,TRBJ2-7,TGTGCCAGCAGTTACGCCCGGACAGGGGGAAGCTACGAGCAGTACTTC,CASSYARTGGSYEQYF
TRBD1,TRBV4-3,-,TRBJ2-7,TGCGCCAGCAGCCAAGATGCAGGGGGTCTCTACGAGCAGTACTTC,CASSQDAGGLYEQYF
TRBD1,TRBV29-1,many,TRBJ1-1,TGCAGCGTTGCGAGGGACAGGGGAAATACTGAAGCTTTCTTT,CSVARDRGNTEAFF
-,TRBV5-5,many,TRBJ2-2,TGTGCCAGCAGCTTGAGGTTTGGACAGAACACCGGGGAGCTGTTTTTT,CASSLRFGQNTGELFF
-,TRBV6-2/TRBV6-3,many,TRBJ1-1,TGTGCCAGCATCTCCCGCGACTGGGCAGGCACTGAAGCTTTCTTT,CASISRDWAGTEAFF
-,TRBV24-1,many,TRBJ2-1,TGTGCCACCAGTGATTTATCGGGAGATGGCAATGAGCAGTTCTTC,CATSDLSGDGNEQFF
-,TRBV2,many,TRBJ1-5,TGTGCCAGCAGTTCTACAGGGTCGAATAGCAATCAGCCCCAGCATTTT,CASSSTGSNSNQPQHF
-,TRBV6-6,many,TRBJ1-2,TGTGCCAGCAGTTACGGTCGGGGCGGCTACACCTTC,CASSYGRGGYTF
TRBD2,TRBV20-1,many,TRBJ2-7,TGCAGTGCTAGATCCCCCGCAGCGGGGAGCTCCTACGAGCAGTACTTC,CSARSPAAGSSYEQYF
TRBD1,TRBV20-1,-,TRBJ2-7,TGCAGTGCTGGGACAGGGGGCGTTTCGCCATACGAGCAGTACTTC,CSAGTGGVSPYEQYF
-,TRBV7-9,few,TRBJ1-1,TGTGCCAGCAGCCCCGTGCTTCATGGCGGAGCTTTCTTT,CASSPVLHGGAFF
TRBD1,TRBV24-1,many,TRBJ2-3,TGTGCCACCAGTGATCCCGGACAGGGGTGGAGCACAGATACGCAGTATTTT,CATSDPGQGWSTDTQYF
-,TRBV10-2,-,TRBJ1-1,TGCGCCAGCAGTGAACTAACGATGGCTGAAGCTTTCTTT,CASSELTMAEAFF
-,TRBV5-1,many,TRBJ1-1,TGCGCCAGCAGCTTGTGGTCGGGGAATGAAGCTTTCTTT,CASSLWSGNEAFF
-,TRBV5-1,many,TRBJ1-5,TGCGCCAGCAGCTTGGGACACAATAGCAATCAGCCCCAGCATTTT,CASSLGHNSNQPQHF
-,TRBV6-4,many,TRBJ2-3,TGTGCCAGCACCACCTCAAAAGGAAGTAGGCGGCCCGGAGATACGCAGTATTTT,CASTTSKGSRRPGDTQYF
-,TRBV24-1,many,TRBJ2-3,TGTGCCACCAGTGATCGTAACAGGAGGGGGAAAGATACGCAGTATTTT,CATSDRNRRGKDTQYF
-,TRBV6-2/TRBV6-3,many,TRBJ2-2,TGTGCCAGCAGTTACTCTGCGTGGGGGGAGCTGTTTTTT,CASSYSAWGELFF
TRBD1,TRBV5-1,many,TRBJ2-7,TGCGCCAGCAGCCTCCTGACAGGGGAATTCTACGAGCAGTACTTC,CASSLLTGEFYEQYF
-,TRBV7-3,many,TRBJ2-2,TGTGCCAGCAGCTTAACCGTCAGCGCGAACACCGGGGAGCTGTTTTTT,CASSLTVSANTGELFF
-,TRBV6-2/TRBV6-3,-,TRBJ2-1,TGTGCCAGCCGGGACATCTCCTACAATGAGCAGTTCTTC,CASRDISYNEQFF
TRBD2,TRBV4-3,many,TRBJ2-1,TGCGCCAGCAGCCAAGACCCGGGAGGGAACTACAATGAGCAGTTCTTC,CASSQDPGGNYNEQFF
-,TRBV6-5,many,TRBJ2-7,TGTGCCAGCAGTTTGGACGGCTCGGGGCAGTACTTC,CASSLDGSGQYF
-,TRBV6-5,-,TRBJ2-4,TGTGCCAGCAGCCCACCACGGGGGCATTCTGGCATTCAGTACTTC,CASSPPRGHSGIQYF
-,TRBV14,many,TRBJ2-7,TGTGCCAGCAGCGACCACCGGGACGCCTACTCCTACGAGCAGTACTTC,CASSDHRDAYSYEQYF
TRBD1,TRBV5-1,many,TRBJ1-1,TGCGCCAGCAGCGATACAGGGGGGATCACTGAAGCTTTCTTT,CASSDTGGITEAFF
-,TRBV3-1,many,TRBJ1-1,TGTGCCAGCAGCGGCCCCTCATTTGGGACCGAGCTGGAAGCTTTCTTT,CASSGPSFGTELEAFF
TRBD1,TRBV10-3,many,TRBJ1-2,TGTGCCATCAGTGACGCAGGGGGGAACTATGGCTACACCTTC,CAISDAGGNYGYTF
TRBD2,TRBV6-2/TRBV6-3,many,TRBJ2-7,TGTGCCAGCCGGACTCTTGCGGGAGGATACGAGCAGTACTTC,CASRTLAGGYEQYF
TRBD1,TRBV6-5,many,TRBJ2-2,TGTGCCAGCAGTTCCGGGACAGGCTACACCGGGGAGCTGTTTTTT,CASSSGTGYTGELFF
TRBD1,TRBV11-2,many,TRBJ1-2,TGTGCCAGCAGCCACTGGGACAGGAAGAACTATGGCTACACCTTC,CASSHWDRKNYGYTF